The rows below give T cell receptor beta chains drawn from one sample of a study of blood T cell repertoires in COVID-19. Measured with immunoSEQ multiplex PCR; TCRdb has only the in-frame clones, and not every one. Of about 400,000 clones listed, roughly 90% are singletons. The sequenced sample was PBMCs or T cells enriched from blood (not recorded which). Receptor source: a woman in her twenties or thirties with acute COVID-19. Both conserved end residues are part of each CDR3. A D gene is named only where the DNA matches it firmly. Rows may omit the clone size; those that give it use once, few, many or a size class.

size	V	J	D	CDR3	DNA
once	TRBV6-5	TRBJ2-2	TRBD1	CASSWADRAHTGELFF	TGTGCCAGCAGTTGGGCCGACAGGGCACACACCGGGGAGCTGTTTTTT
NA	TRBV21-1	TRBJ1-5	NA	CASWTEGCGPDCNQPQHF	TGTGCCAGCTGGACAGAGGGGTGCGGGCCCGACTGCAATCAGCCCCAGCATTTT
NA	TRBV7-3	TRBJ2-1	NA	CASSSSGLEQFF	TGTGCCAGCAGCTCCTCCGGTTTAGAGCAGTTCTTC
NA	TRBV14	TRBJ1-1	NA	CASSHPRGTGNTEAFF	TGTGCCAGCAGCCACCCAAGGGGGACGGGGAACACTGAAGCTTTCTTT
NA	TRBV5-1	TRBJ2-5	TRBD1	CASKLGTGGETQYF	TGCGCCAGCAAATTAGGTACAGGGGGAGAGACCCAGTACTTC
NA	TRBV28	TRBJ2-1	TRBD2	CASSQLAGGPSYNEQFF	TGTGCCAGCAGCCAACTAGCGGGGGGGCCCTCCTACAATGAGCAGTTCTTC
many	TRBV19	TRBJ2-1	TRBD1	CASDQTGNEQFF	TGTGCCAGCGATCAGACAGGGAATGAGCAGTTCTTC
NA	TRBV9	TRBJ1-1	NA	CASSALDGLAAEAFF	TGTGCCAGCAGCGCCCTGGACGGCTTAGCGGCTGAAGCTTTCTTT
NA	TRBV5-1	TRBJ1-3	NA	CASSLTFGQISGNTIYF	TGCGCCAGCAGCTTGACTTTTGGACAGATCTCTGGAAACACCATATATTTT
NA	TRBV19	TRBJ1-2	TRBD1	CASTQDRGLTYGYTF	TGTGCCAGTACCCAGGACAGGGGGCTGACCTATGGCTACACCTTC
once	TRBV10-3	TRBJ2-7	NA	CAISDNRAYEQYF	TGTGCCATCAGTGACAACAGGGCCTACGAGCAGTACTTC
NA	TRBV5-6	TRBJ1-1	NA	CASSLRVTEAFF	TGTGCCAGCAGCTTGAGAGTCACTGAAGCTTTCTTT
once	TRBV7-2	TRBJ2-3	TRBD2	CASSLESGGRTDTQYF	TGTGCCAGCAGCTTAGAAAGCGGGGGGCGCACAGATACGCAGTATTTT
NA	TRBV11-2	TRBJ2-1	NA	CASSLGGSSQDEQFF	TGTGCCAGCAGCTTAGGAGGGAGTAGTCAGGATGAGCAGTTCTTC
NA	TRBV9	TRBJ1-1	TRBD1	CASSVTGTNTEAFF	TGTGCCAGCAGCGTGACAGGGACGAACACTGAAGCTTTCTTT
NA	TRBV7-9	TRBJ2-5	TRBD2	CASSPGLAGETQYF	TGTGCCAGCAGCCCGGGACTAGCGGGAGAGACCCAGTACTTC
NA	TRBV14	TRBJ1-1	NA	CASSQDGGRVAEAFF	TGTGCCAGCAGCCAAGACGGGGGGCGCGTTGCTGAAGCTTTCTTT
NA	TRBV5-1	TRBJ1-2	TRBD1	CASSLLRDRGDYGYTF	TGCGCCAGCAGCCTATTAAGGGACAGGGGGGATTATGGCTACACCTTC
NA	TRBV5-6	TRBJ1-5	TRBD1	CASSLWTGGLNNQPQHF	TGTGCCAGCAGCTTATGGACAGGGGGCCTAAACAATCAGCCCCAGCATTTT
NA	TRBV5-1	TRBJ2-2	TRBD2	CASSLDRGGAGELFF	TGCGCCAGCAGCTTGGATCGCGGGGGGGCCGGGGAGCTGTTTTTT
NA	TRBV27	TRBJ1-5	NA	CASSPRGSNQPQHF	TGTGCCAGCAGCCCCAGGGGTAGCAATCAGCCCCAGCATTTT
NA	TRBV7-8	TRBJ1-6	NA	CASSPRGRSLHF	TGTGCCAGCAGCCCTAGGGGTCGTTCCCTCCACTTT
NA	TRBV5-1	TRBJ1-2	NA	CASSLARGGQTTNGYTF	TGCGCCAGCAGCTTGGCCAGAGGGGGTCAGACCACTAATGGCTACACCTTC
NA	TRBV7-2	TRBJ2-7	TRBD2	CASSPRPPGLESEQYF	TGTGCCAGCAGCCCTCGCCCCCCGGGACTAGAAAGCGAGCAGTACTTC
NA	TRBV10-2	TRBJ1-5	NA	CASSESLGLQGHQPQHF	TGCGCCAGCAGTGAGTCACTAGGGCTGCAGGGGCATCAGCCCCAGCATTTT
NA	TRBV7-6	TRBJ2-6	NA	CASSLYVSGANVLTF	TGTGCCAGCAGCTTATATGTCTCTGGGGCCAACGTCCTGACTTTC
NA	TRBV14	TRBJ2-7	TRBD2	CASSQVAGYEQYF	TGTGCCAGCAGCCAAGTAGCGGGCTACGAGCAGTACTTC
NA	TRBV10-1	TRBJ2-3	TRBD2	CASRAGLAGTDTQYF	TGCGCCAGCAGAGCCGGACTAGCGGGCACAGATACGCAGTATTTT
NA	TRBV6-5	TRBJ1-6	NA	CASSYSIGDRGSPLHF	TGTGCCAGCAGTTACTCGATAGGGGATCGCGGTTCACCCCTCCACTTT
NA	TRBV19	TRBJ2-3	TRBD1	CASSEPGQDPTDTQYF	TGTGCCAGTAGCGAACCGGGACAGGATCCCACAGATACGCAGTATTTT
NA	TRBV10-3	TRBJ2-5	TRBD2	CAISRTSGVQETQYF	TGTGCCATCAGTAGGACTAGCGGGGTCCAAGAGACCCAGTACTTC
NA	TRBV18	TRBJ1-1	TRBD1	CASLQGLGAEAFF	TGTGCCAGTTTACAGGGGTTAGGGGCTGAAGCTTTCTTT
NA	TRBV2	TRBJ2-1	NA	CASRRRRGRYTYNEQFF	TGTGCCAGCAGGCGGCGAAGGGGTCGTTATACCTACAATGAGCAGTTCTTC
once	TRBV5-6	TRBJ1-2	NA	CASSLQGYGYTF	TGTGCCAGCAGCTTACAGGGCTATGGCTACACCTTC
NA	TRBV7-2	TRBJ1-3	NA	CASTPGWLENTIYF	TGTGCCAGCACCCCAGGGTGGTTGGAAAACACCATATATTTT
NA	TRBV27	TRBJ1-1	TRBD1	CASSLPWTGEAFF	TGTGCCAGCAGTTTACCGTGGACAGGTGAAGCTTTCTTT
once	TRBV14	TRBJ1-1	NA	CASSQEGGVTEAFF	TGTGCCAGCAGCCAAGAGGGGGGAGTCACTGAAGCTTTCTTT
NA	TRBV9	TRBJ2-7	TRBD2	CASSVGTGGSYEQYF	TGTGCCAGCAGCGTGGGGACGGGGGGCTCCTACGAGCAGTACTTC
NA	TRBV5-1	TRBJ1-4	TRBD1	CASSQTGGFGEKLFF	TGCGCCAGCAGCCAAACAGGGGGCTTTGGAGAAAAACTGTTTTTT
NA	TRBV19	TRBJ1-1	NA	CASTPGGGTEAFF	TGTGCCAGTACCCCGGGAGGCGGAACTGAAGCTTTCTTT
NA	TRBV4-2	TRBJ2-7	TRBD2	CASSQDITGTSSSSVYEQYF	TGTGCCAGCAGCCAAGATATCACAGGGACTAGCTCTTCCTCTGTCTACGAGCAGTACTTC
NA	TRBV5-4	TRBJ2-7	NA	CASSPTTGSYEQYF	TGTGCCAGCAGCCCCACCACAGGTAGCTACGAGCAGTACTTC
NA	TRBV9	TRBJ2-3	TRBD2	CASSDSSGVTDTQYF	TGTGCCAGCAGCGATTCAAGCGGGGTCACAGATACGCAGTATTTT
NA	TRBV14	TRBJ2-7	TRBD1	CASGRQGAYEQYF	TGTGCCAGCGGCCGACAGGGGGCCTACGAGCAGTACTTC
NA	TRBV7-6	TRBJ2-7	TRBD1	CASSYRGNEQYF	TGTGCCAGCAGCTACAGGGGCAACGAGCAGTACTTC
few	TRBV7-3	TRBJ1-2	TRBD1	CASSKTGTGDGYTF	TGTGCCAGCAGCAAAACCGGGACAGGGGATGGCTACACCTTC
NA	TRBV5-1	TRBJ1-4	NA	CASSLGSYNEKLFF	TGCGCCAGCAGCTTGGGAAGCTATAATGAAAAACTGTTTTTT
NA	TRBV5-1	TRBJ2-3	NA	CASSSVRGADTQYF	TGCGCCAGCAGCTCCGTACGCGGGGCAGATACGCAGTATTTT
NA	TRBV10-3	TRBJ1-1	NA	CAISELADTNTEAFF	TGTGCCATCAGTGAGTTGGCAGATACGAACACTGAAGCTTTCTTT
NA	TRBV5-1	TRBJ2-7	TRBD1	CASSYRTGQGDEQYF	TGCGCCAGCAGCTACCGTACGGGACAGGGAGACGAGCAGTACTTC
NA	TRBV4-2	TRBJ1-2	TRBD1	CASSHLGQRANYGYTF	TGTGCCAGCAGCCACCTGGGACAGAGAGCTAACTATGGCTACACCTTC
NA	TRBV7-3	TRBJ2-1	TRBD2	CASSSVGTSSGSEQFF	TGTGCCAGCAGCTCAGTCGGGACTAGCAGTGGGAGTGAGCAGTTCTTC
NA	TRBV7-9	TRBJ1-2	TRBD1	CASSLPGQGSYGYTF	TGTGCCAGCAGCTTACCGGGACAGGGGAGCTATGGCTACACCTTC
NA	TRBV18	TRBJ2-7	TRBD2	CASSPLPSGGNEQYF	TGTGCCAGCTCACCCCTGCCTAGCGGGGGCAACGAGCAGTACTTC
NA	TRBV5-1	TRBJ2-3	NA	CASSWRVEADTQYF	TGCGCCAGCAGCTGGCGGGTTGAAGCAGATACGCAGTATTTT
NA	TRBV29-1	TRBJ2-7	TRBD2	CSVSGGDTYEQYF	TGCAGCGTTAGCGGGGGGGACACCTACGAGCAGTACTTC
NA	TRBV24-1	TRBJ2-2	TRBD2	CATSDPGGYTGELFF	TGTGCCACCAGTGATCCGGGGGGGTACACCGGGGAGCTGTTTTTT
NA	TRBV2	TRBJ1-2	NA	CASSESTAAYGYTF	TGTGCCAGCAGTGAATCAACTGCTGCGTATGGCTACACCTTC
NA	TRBV5-1	TRBJ2-1	TRBD2	CASSLIAGVDNEQFF	TGCGCCAGCAGCTTAATAGCGGGGGTCGACAATGAGCAGTTCTTC
NA	TRBV9	TRBJ1-2	TRBD1	CASSARDRGNYGYTF	TGTGCCAGCAGCGCCCGGGACAGGGGTAACTATGGCTACACCTTC